The TCR beta chain under discussion was sequenced for a study of early T cells in non-severe SARS-CoV-2 infection. The wider study: The sequenced material was bulk RNA from unsorted whole blood, and its chains were unpaired. Study-wide results and caveats: There was a bias toward anti-spike CD8 responses in VDJdb matching, which missed private and CD4 specificities.

Germline V gives CDR1 SSHAT, CDR2 FNYEAQ (reference sequence). V gave up 5 bases and J gave up 4 bases, with 13 bases separating them. The CDR3 covers 14 residues. Unique molecular identifier tags were affixed to discrete cDNA molecules. A single record per CDR3 protein comes from TCRdb applying MiXCR to the 5' RACE reads. The sample records some 32,000 distinct CDR3 sequences, around 6% being singletons. This clonotype was recorded many times. What it recognizes is unknown. The receptor was isolated from an adult who was a healthcare worker with PCR-confirmed SARS-CoV-2 infection or an uninfected control (not recorded which). The chain combines TRBV7-7 with TRBJ2-3, with a possible D match to TRBD1 (6 bases). Sequencing input: whole blood. The CDR3 DNA reads TGTGCCAGCAGCCCTGGGGGCACCCCAGATACGCAGTATTTT. Translating it yields CASSPGGTPDTQYF. The variable domain in full, completed from reference TRBV7-7 and TRBJ2-3, reads GAGVSQSPRYKVTKRGQDVTLRCDPISSHATLYWYQQALGQGPEFLTYFNYEAQPDKSGLPSDRFSAERPEGSISTLTIQRTEQRDSAMYRCASSPGGTPDTQYFGPGTRLTVL.